This TCR beta chain was sequenced in a study of blood T cell repertoires in COVID-19. Original processing methods: The authors estimated nucleated cell counts from reference gene primer amplification. Profiling relied on immunoSEQ multiplex PCR, and the TCRdb table lists in-frame clones only, not all of them. From that table come the V and J calls and clone size; the DNA was used to work out D and trimming. The sample consists of under 300,000 clones, roughly 85% of them appearing once. Germline V gives CDR1 SGHTA, CDR2 FQGNSA. The CDR3 totals 16 residues. Unmatched junction bases numbered 8, after V lost 3 bases and J lost 3 bases. It was within 2 weeks before study entry that exposed participants met a COVID-19 case.

Material for sequencing was PBMCs or T cells enriched from blood (not recorded which). J is TRBJ2-3 and V is TRBV7-2; 8 nucleotides align to TRBD2. This sequence was found in a woman aged 45-59 years who had been exposed to COVID-19. The CDR3 is CASSFDQQRGTDTQYF. DNA of the CDR3: TGTGCCAGCAGCTTCGACCAGCAGCGGGGGACAGATACGCAGTATTTT. Supplemented by reference TRBV7-2 and TRBJ2-3, the full variable domain reads GAGVSQSPSNKVTEKGKDVELRCDPISGHTALYWYRQSLGQGLEFLIYFQGNSAPDKSGLPSDRFSAERTGGSVSTLTIQRTQQEDSAVYLCASSFDQQRGTDTQYFGPGTRLTVL.